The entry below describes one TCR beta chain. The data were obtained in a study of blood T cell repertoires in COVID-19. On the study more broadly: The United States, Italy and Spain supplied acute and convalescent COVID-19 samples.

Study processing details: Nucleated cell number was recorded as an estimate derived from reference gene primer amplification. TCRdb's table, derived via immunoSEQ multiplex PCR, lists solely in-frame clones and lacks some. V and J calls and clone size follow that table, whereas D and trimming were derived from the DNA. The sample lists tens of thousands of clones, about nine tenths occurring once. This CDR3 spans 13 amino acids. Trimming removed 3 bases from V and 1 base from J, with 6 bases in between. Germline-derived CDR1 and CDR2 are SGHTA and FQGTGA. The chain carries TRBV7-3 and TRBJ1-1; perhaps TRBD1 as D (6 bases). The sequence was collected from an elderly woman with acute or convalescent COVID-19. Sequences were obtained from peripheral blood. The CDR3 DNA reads TGTGCCAGCAGCTTGACAGGGAACACTGAAGCTTTCTTT. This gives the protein CASSLTGNTEAFF.